This T cell receptor beta chain was recovered during a study of graft-versus-host responses after intestinal transplantation. About the research overall: Recipients obtained multivisceral, liver-intestinal, or isolated intestinal transplants. Recipients uniformly received anti-thymocyte globulin induction, followed by tacrolimus and steroids for roughly 3 years. The study's findings and limits: Patients who carried graft-donor T cell macrochimerism also had high graft-versus-host to host-versus-graft clonal ratios in their allografts. Early post-transplant HvG declines were associated with peak circulating GvH clone levels.

Of note for this clone: Antigen specificity is unknown.

Some clones are missing from TCRdb's copy, which holds only in-frame ones; the method was immunoSEQ multiplex PCR. The data contain 90,000 to 150,000 clones, over 85% of them singletons. The CDR3 is 15 residues long. Per germline, CDR1 SGHTA and CDR2 FQGNSA. V was clipped by 5 bases and J by 2 bases, with 16 bases between them. Sequenced here: unstimulated CD4+ T cells sorted from spleen or lymph node cells, sampled before intestinal transplant. The genes are TRBV7-2 and TRBJ2-7; possibly TRBD1 or TRBD2 for D (5 bases each). This receptor was obtained from a human donor who received an intestinal transplant. For the CDR3, the DNA is TGTGCCAGCAGCCGCTACGGGGACCTGACCTACGAGCAGTACTTC. It encodes CASSRYGDLTYEQYF.